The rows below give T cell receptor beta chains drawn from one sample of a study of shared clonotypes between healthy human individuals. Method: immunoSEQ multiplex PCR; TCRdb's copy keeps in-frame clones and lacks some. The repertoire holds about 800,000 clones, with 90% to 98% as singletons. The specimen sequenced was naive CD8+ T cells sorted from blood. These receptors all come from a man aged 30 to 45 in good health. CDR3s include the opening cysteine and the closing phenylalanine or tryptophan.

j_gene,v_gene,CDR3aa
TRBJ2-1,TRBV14,CASSQGLGGQAMVF
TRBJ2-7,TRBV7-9,CASSPDWNSYEQYF
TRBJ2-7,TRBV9,CASSVVAGDYEQYF
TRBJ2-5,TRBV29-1,CSVEGDTYQETQYF
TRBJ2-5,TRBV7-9,CASSFVGETQYF
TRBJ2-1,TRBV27,CASALASYNEQFF
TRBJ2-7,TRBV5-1,CASRLAGDEQYF
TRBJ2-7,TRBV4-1,CASSQLSGGYEQYF
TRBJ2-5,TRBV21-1,CATPGLQETQYF
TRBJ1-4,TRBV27,CASSLLGDNEKLFF
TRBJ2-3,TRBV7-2,CASSFSPSGRADSDTQYF
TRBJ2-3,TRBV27,CASSRLAPVVSGLADTQYF
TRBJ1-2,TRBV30,CAWSVGVAGNGYTF
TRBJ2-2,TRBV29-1,CSACEGGFGGELFF
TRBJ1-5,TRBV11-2,CASSDSNQPQHF
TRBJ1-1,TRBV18,CASSPPTVNTEAFF